These T cell receptor beta chains were read from a single sample in a study of T cells in localized non-small cell lung cancer. The table came from immunoSEQ multiplex PCR; TCRdb's copy has only in-frame clones and leaves some out. The sample lists 25,000 to 35,000 clones, roughly 90% occurring once. This specimen consisted of peripheral blood, obtained before any cancer treatment. The receptors were gathered from a male donor aged 60 or over with stage I lung adenocarcinoma. The CDR3 runs from the conserved cysteine through the conserved F or W. A D gene is named only where the DNA matches it firmly. Clone size, where shown, is once, few, many, or a class for clones that have expanded.

D: -
length: 14
V: TRBV5-6
J: TRBJ1-5
size: -
CDR3: CASSSGASNQPQHF
DNA: TGTGCCAGCAGCTCTGGAGCAAGCAATCAGCCCCAGCATTTT

D: TRBD2
length: 14
V: TRBV7-9
J: TRBJ2-2
size: -
CDR3: CASSTSGGAGELFF
DNA: TGTGCCAGCAGCACTTCGGGAGGGGCCGGGGAGCTGTTTTTT

D: TRBD1
length: 15
V: TRBV29-1
J: TRBJ1-4
size: once
CDR3: CSAKTGGGSNEKLFF
DNA: TGCAGCGCCAAGACAGGGGGCGGCTCAAATGAAAAACTGTTTTTT

D: -
length: 15
V: TRBV15
J: TRBJ1-4
size: -
CDR3: CATSRTRTVGEKLFF
DNA: TGTGCCACCAGCAGAACTCGGACCGTGGGCGAAAAACTGTTTTTT

D: -
length: 14
V: TRBV7-2
J: TRBJ1-4
size: -
CDR3: CASSFKGANEKLFF
DNA: TGTGCCAGCAGCTTTAAGGGTGCTAATGAAAAACTGTTTTTT

D: -
length: 14
V: TRBV5-1
J: TRBJ1-6
size: once
CDR3: CASSTYGDNSPLHF
DNA: TGCGCCAGCAGCACTTATGGGGATAATTCACCCCTCCACTTT

D: -
length: 14
V: TRBV12-5
J: TRBJ1-5
size: -
CDR3: CASAPDPGNQPQHF
DNA: TGTGCTAGTGCCCCGGACCCTGGGAATCAGCCCCAGCATTTT

D: -
length: 13
V: TRBV10-3
J: TRBJ1-6
size: -
CDR3: CAITGTTNSPLHF
DNA: TGTGCCATTACCGGGACAACAAATTCACCCCTCCACTTT

D: -
length: 15
V: TRBV7-2
J: TRBJ2-3
size: -
CDR3: CASSPDGVPTDTQYF
DNA: TGTGCCAGCAGCCCGGACGGAGTACCCACAGATACGCAGTATTTT

D: -
length: 14
V: TRBV21-1
J: TRBJ2-3
size: -
CDR3: CASSSYGVTDTQYF
DNA: TGTGCCAGCAGCTCGTATGGTGTGACAGATACGCAGTATTTT

D: -
length: 12
V: TRBV18
J: TRBJ1-5
size: -
CDR3: CASSPPGGTQHF
DNA: TGTGCCAGCTCACCACCTGGAGGAACCCAGCATTTT

D: -
length: 13
V: TRBV6-5
J: TRBJ1-2
size: -
CDR3: CASSYTGEDGYTF
DNA: TGTGCCAGCAGTTACACCGGGGAGGACGGCTACACCTTC

D: -
length: 16
V: TRBV4-3
J: TRBJ1-6
size: few
CDR3: CASSRTRTGVNSPLHF
DNA: TGCGCCAGCAGCCGGACTCGAACGGGGGTGAATTCACCCCTCCACTTT

D: -
length: 13
V: TRBV7-6
J: TRBJ2-7
size: -
CDR3: CASSVTRSYEQYF
DNA: TGTGCCAGCAGCGTGACACGCTCCTACGAGCAGTACTTC

D: -
length: 12
V: TRBV7-2
J: TRBJ2-1
size: -
CDR3: CASSFSSQGQFF
DNA: TGTGCCAGCAGCTTCAGCTCCCAGGGGCAGTTCTTC

D: -
length: 21
V: TRBV21-1
J: TRBJ1-6
size: -
CDR3: CASSKDGAGQGGPGGNSPLHF
DNA: TGTGCCAGCAGCAAAGACGGCGCGGGACAGGGGGGACCCGGGGGGAATTCACCCCTCCACTTT

D: -
length: 15
V: TRBV19
J: TRBJ1-3
size: -
CDR3: CASSNYGVSGNTIYF
DNA: TGTGCCAGTAGTAACTACGGGGTCTCTGGAAACACCATATATTTT

D: -
length: 13
V: TRBV7-8
J: TRBJ1-1
size: few
CDR3: CASSLGRNTEAFF
DNA: TGTGCCAGCAGCCTGGGACGGAACACTGAAGCTTTCTTT

D: -
length: 17
V: TRBV18
J: TRBJ1-1
size: -
CDR3: CASSAMGNRNGETEAFF
DNA: TGTGCCAGCTCGGCTATGGGGAACCGAAACGGGGAGACTGAAGCTTTCTTT

D: -
length: 18
V: TRBV5-4
J: TRBJ2-1
size: -
CDR3: CASSAEPTGESSYNEQFF
DNA: TGTGCCAGCAGCGCCGAACCGACAGGTGAGAGCTCCTACAATGAGCAGTTCTTC

D: -
length: 15
V: TRBV19
J: TRBJ2-5
size: -
CDR3: CASSTITGPGETQYF
DNA: TGTGCCAGTAGTACAATAACAGGCCCCGGAGAGACCCAGTACTTC

D: -
length: 15
V: TRBV1
J: TRBJ2-7
size: -
CDR3: CTSSHPETRHYEQYF
DNA: TGCACCAGCAGCCATCCCGAGACCAGGCACTACGAGCAGTACTTC

D: TRBD2
length: 14
V: TRBV28
J: TRBJ2-1
size: -
CDR3: CASLTSGAYNEQFF
DNA: TGTGCCAGCCTTACTAGCGGGGCTTACAATGAGCAGTTCTTC

D: TRBD1
length: 13
V: TRBV2
J: TRBJ1-1
size: -
CDR3: CASTNPGTVEAFF
DNA: TGTGCCAGCACCAACCCCGGGACAGTTGAAGCTTTCTTT

D: -
length: 19
V: TRBV27
J: TRBJ1-3
size: -
CDR3: CASSPSGTRLFSSGNTIYF
DNA: TGTGCCAGCAGTCCCTCCGGGACAAGGCTTTTTAGCTCTGGAAACACCATATATTTT

D: -
length: 17
V: TRBV5-1
J: TRBJ2-3
size: -
CDR3: CASSLAPGLGGADTQYF
DNA: TGCGCCAGCAGCTTGGCACCCGGACTAGGGGGGGCAGATACGCAGTATTTT

D: -
length: 15
V: TRBV4-3
J: TRBJ1-3
size: once
CDR3: CASSQARGDDITIYF
DNA: TGCGCCAGCAGCCAAGCCCGAGGCGACGATATCACCATATATTTT

D: -
length: 13
V: TRBV28
J: TRBJ2-7
size: -
CDR3: CASGKGDGYEQYF
DNA: TGTGCCAGCGGCAAGGGAGACGGGTACGAGCAGTACTTC